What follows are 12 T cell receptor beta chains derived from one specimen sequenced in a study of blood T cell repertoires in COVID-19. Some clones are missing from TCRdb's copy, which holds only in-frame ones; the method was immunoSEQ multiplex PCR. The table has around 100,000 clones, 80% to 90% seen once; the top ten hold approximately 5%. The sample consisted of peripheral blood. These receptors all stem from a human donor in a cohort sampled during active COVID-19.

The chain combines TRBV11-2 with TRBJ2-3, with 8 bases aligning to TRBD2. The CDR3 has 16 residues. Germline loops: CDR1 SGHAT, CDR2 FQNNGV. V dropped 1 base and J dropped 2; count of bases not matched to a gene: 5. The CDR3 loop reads CASSLGLATLTDTQYF. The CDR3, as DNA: TGTGCCAGCAGCTTAGGACTAGCGACCCTCACAGATACGCAGTATTTT.

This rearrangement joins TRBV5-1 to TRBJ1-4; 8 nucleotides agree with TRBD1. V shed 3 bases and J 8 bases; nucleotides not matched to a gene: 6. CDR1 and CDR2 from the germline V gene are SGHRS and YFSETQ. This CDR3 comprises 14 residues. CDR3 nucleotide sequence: TGCGCCAGCAGCTCGGACAGGGCCGACGAAAAACTGTTTTTT. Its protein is CASSSDRADEKLFF.

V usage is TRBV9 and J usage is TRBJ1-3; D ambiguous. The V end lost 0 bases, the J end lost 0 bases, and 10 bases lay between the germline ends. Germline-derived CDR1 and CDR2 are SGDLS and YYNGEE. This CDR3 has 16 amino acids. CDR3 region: CASSVGAGNSGNTIYF. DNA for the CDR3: TGTGCCAGCAGCGTAGGGGCGGGGAACTCTGGAAACACCATATATTTT.

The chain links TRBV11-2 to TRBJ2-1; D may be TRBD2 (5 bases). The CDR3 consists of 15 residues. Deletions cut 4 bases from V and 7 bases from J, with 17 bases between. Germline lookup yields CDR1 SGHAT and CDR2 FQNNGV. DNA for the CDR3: TGTGCCAGCAGCTACCAGAGGAGCGGTGAGAATGAGCAGTTCTTC. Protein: CASSYQRSGENEQFF.

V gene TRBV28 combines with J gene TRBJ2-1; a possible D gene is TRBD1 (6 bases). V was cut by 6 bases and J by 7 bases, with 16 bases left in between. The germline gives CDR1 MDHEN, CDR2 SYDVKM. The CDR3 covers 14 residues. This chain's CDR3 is CASSLNAQGNEQFF. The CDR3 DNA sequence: TGTGCCAGCAGCCTTAATGCCCAGGGGAATGAGCAGTTCTTC.

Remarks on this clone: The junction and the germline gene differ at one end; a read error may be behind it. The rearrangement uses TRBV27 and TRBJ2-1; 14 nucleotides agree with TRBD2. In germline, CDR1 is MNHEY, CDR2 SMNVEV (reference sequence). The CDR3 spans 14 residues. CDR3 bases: TGTGCCAGCAGCCCCCTGGGACTAGCGGGAGTACTTGTCTTC. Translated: CASSPLGLAGVLVF.

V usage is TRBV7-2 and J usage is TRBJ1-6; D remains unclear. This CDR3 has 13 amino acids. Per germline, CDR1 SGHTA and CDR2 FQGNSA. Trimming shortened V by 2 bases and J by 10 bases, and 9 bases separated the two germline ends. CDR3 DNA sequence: TGTGCCAGCAGCTTAAACAGCTGGTCACCCCTCCACTTT. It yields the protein CASSLNSWSPLHF.

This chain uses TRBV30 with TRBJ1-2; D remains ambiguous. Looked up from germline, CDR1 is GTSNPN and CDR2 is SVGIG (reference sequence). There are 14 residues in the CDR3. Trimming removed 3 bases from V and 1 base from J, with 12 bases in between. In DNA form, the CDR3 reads TGTGCCTGGAGCCAGGTCGGTTTTAACTATGGCTACACCTTC. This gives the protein CAWSQVGFNYGYTF.

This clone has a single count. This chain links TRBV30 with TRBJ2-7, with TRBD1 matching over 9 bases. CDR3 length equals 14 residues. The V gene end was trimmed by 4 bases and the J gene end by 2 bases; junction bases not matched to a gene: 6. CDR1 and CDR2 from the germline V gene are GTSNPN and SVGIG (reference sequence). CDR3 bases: TGTGCCTGGAAAGACAGGGGGTCAGCCTACGAGCAGTACTTC. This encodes CAWKDRGSAYEQYF. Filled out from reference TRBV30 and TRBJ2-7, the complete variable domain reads SQTIHQWPATLVQPVGSPLSLECTVEGTSNPNLYWYRQAAGRGLQLLFYSVGIGQISSEVPQNLSASRPQDRQFILSSKKLLLSDSGFYLCAWKDRGSAYEQYFGPGTRLTVT.

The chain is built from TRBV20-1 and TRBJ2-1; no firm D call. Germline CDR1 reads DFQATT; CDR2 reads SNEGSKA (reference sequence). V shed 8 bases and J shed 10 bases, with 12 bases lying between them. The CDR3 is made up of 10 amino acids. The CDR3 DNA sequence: TGCAGTCCTGTGGCGGCCGAGCAGTTCTTC. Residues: CSPVAAEQFF.

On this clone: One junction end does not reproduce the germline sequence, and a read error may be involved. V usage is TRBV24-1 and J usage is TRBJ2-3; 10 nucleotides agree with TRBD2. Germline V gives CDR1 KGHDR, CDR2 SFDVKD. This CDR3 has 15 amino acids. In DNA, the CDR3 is TGTGCCCCCAGCGGGGGGGGAGGGGTGACAGATACGCAGTATTTT. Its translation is CAPSGGGGVTDTQYF.

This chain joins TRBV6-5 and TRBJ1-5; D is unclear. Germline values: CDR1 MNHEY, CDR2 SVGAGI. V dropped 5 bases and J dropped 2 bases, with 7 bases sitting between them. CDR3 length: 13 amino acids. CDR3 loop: CASSPVGNQPQHF. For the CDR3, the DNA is TGTGCCAGCAGTCCAGTCGGCAATCAGCCCCAGCATTTT.